The 27 T cell receptor beta chains below were found in one sample sequenced in a study of lymphopenia after photon versus proton radiotherapy. The method was immunoSEQ multiplex PCR; TCRdb's version includes in-frame clones alone and lacks a portion of them. The sample yields 25,000 to 35,000 clones, 90% seen once. This specimen consisted of peripheral blood, obtained from a patient treated with photon-based radiotherapy. Source of these receptors: a woman in her fifties or sixties with pancreatic cancer.

This chain joins TRBV18 and TRBJ2-6; D is uncertain. This CDR3 contains 15 residues. Per germline, CDR1 KGHSH and CDR2 LQKENI. V was trimmed by 3 bases and J by 1 base, leaving 7 bases between them. CDR3 coding DNA: TGTGCCAGCTCACCGGCCGGTTCTGGGGCCAACGTCCTGACTTTC. Its protein is CASSPAGSGANVLTF.

This sequence joins TRBV7-2 and TRBJ1-6; 10 bases line up with TRBD1. This CDR3 contains 16 residues. Trimming took 3 bases from V and 7 from J; bases not matched to a gene: 6. Germline values: CDR1 SGHTA, CDR2 FQGNSA. The CDR3 nucleotides read TGTGCCAGCAGCTTGACCCCGGGACAGGGGAATTCACCCCTCCACTTT. Translating gives CASSLTPGQGNSPLHF.

The chain carries TRBV9 and TRBJ1-1; D gene ambiguous. Looked up from germline, CDR1 is SGDLS and CDR2 is YYNGEE. Trimming stripped 0 bases from V and 1 base from J, with 7 bases between. The CDR3 loop spans 14 amino acids. CDR3 sequence: CASSVGGENTEAFF. In DNA form, the CDR3 reads TGTGCCAGCAGCGTAGGAGGTGAGAACACTGAAGCTTTCTTT.

The chain employs TRBV28 and TRBJ1-5, with TRBD1 identical over 7 bases. Germline CDR1 reads MDHEN; CDR2 reads SYDVKM. The length of the CDR3 is 12 residues. After removal of 8 bases from V and 4 bases from J, the junction contained 2 bases not matched to a gene. The chain's CDR3 is CASDRVNQPQHF. CDR3 nucleotide sequence: TGTGCCAGCGACAGGGTAAATCAGCCCCAGCATTTT.

The DNA for the CDR3 is TGTGCCAGCAGGCCCCGGGCAGAGAGCTCCTACGAGCAGTACTTC. Encoded protein: CASRPRAESSYEQYF. V is TRBV28 and J is TRBJ2-5, with D uncertain. Gene TRBJ2-7 matches the end of the DNA better, so the J call may be wrong. Germline CDR1 is MDHEN and CDR2 is SYDVKM. The CDR3 consists of 15 residues.

Only one count was recorded for this clone. The chain links TRBV5-8 to TRBJ2-1, with D possibly matching TRBD1 (6 bases). Germline lookup yields CDR1 SGHTS and CDR2 YDEGEE. Trimming left V 5 bases short and J 4 bases short, with 13 bases between. This CDR3 contains 14 residues. CDR3 amino acids: CASSTGTPYNEQFF. In nucleotides, the CDR3 is TGTGCCAGCAGTACCGGGACACCATACAATGAGCAGTTCTTC. The complete variable domain, with remaining parts taken from reference TRBV5-8 and TRBJ2-1, reads EAGVTQSPTHLIKTRGQQATLRCSPISGHTSVYWYQQALGLGLQFLLWYDEGEERNRGNFPPRFSGRQFPNYSSELNVNALELEDSALYLCASSTGTPYNEQFFGPGTRLTVL.

The chain combines TRBV7-8 with TRBJ2-5; D remains ambiguous. Trimming removed 1 base from V and 7 bases from J, with 10 bases in between. The CDR3 length is 13 residues. Germline assignment: CDR1 SGHVS and CDR2 FQNEAQ. The DNA of the CDR3 is TGTGCCAGCAGCTTAGTGGACCGAGGGACCCAGTACTTC. Residues: CASSLVDRGTQYF.

This clone was observed a few times. The CDR3: CASSPQGANYGYTF. The CDR3 DNA reads as TGTGCCAGCTCACCACAGGGGGCTAACTATGGCTACACCTTC. The chain employs TRBV18 and TRBJ1-2; maybe TRBD1 (6 bases). The germline gives CDR1 KGHSH, CDR2 LQKENI. V was clipped by 1 base and J by 0 bases, with 6 bases between them. The CDR3 covers 14 residues.

The rearrangement joins TRBV7-9 to TRBJ2-7, with D hard to call. This CDR3 contains 12 residues. CDR1 is SEHNR and CDR2 is FQNEAQ in the germline V gene (reference sequence). V shed 2 bases and J shed 4 bases, with 6 bases lying between them. The DNA of the CDR3 is TGTGCCAGCAGCTTATGGCAGTACGAGCAGTACTTC. This gives the protein CASSLWQYEQYF.

The chain joins TRBV18 to TRBJ2-1, with 10 positions matching TRBD2. The V gene end was trimmed by 2 bases and the J gene end by 6 bases; junction bases not matched to a gene: 13. Germline V gene data show CDR1 as KGHSH and CDR2 as LQKENI. This CDR3 spans 18 amino acids. The CDR3 DNA follows: TGTGCCAGCTCACCATCCCCTAGCGGGAGAGGGCGGGGCAATGAGCAGTTCTTC. Encoded protein: CASSPSPSGRGRGNEQFF. Together with reference TRBV18 and TRBJ2-1, the CDR3 gives the full variable domain: NAGVMQNPRHLVRRRGQEARLRCSPMKGHSHVYWYRQLPEEGLKFMVYLQKENIIDESGMPKERFSAEFPKEGPSILRIQQVVRGDSAAYFCASSPSPSGRGRGNEQFFGPGTRLTVL.

The DNA of the CDR3 is TGTGCCAGCAGTTTAAGGGCAGGGTATAATTCACCCCTCCACTTT. It codes for CASSLRAGYNSPLHF. The genes are TRBV28 and TRBJ1-6, with D possibly being TRBD1 (5 bases). CDR1 and CDR2 from the germline V gene are MDHEN and SYDVKM. Trimming removed 2 bases from V and 4 bases from J, with 9 bases in between. There are 15 residues in the CDR3.

The gene calls are TRBV14 and TRBJ2-5, with 15 bases aligning to TRBD2. The ends lost 4 bases at V and 4 bases at J; junction bases unmatched: 4. Germline loops: CDR1 SGHDN, CDR2 FVKESK. The CDR3 is 16 residues long. The CDR3 sequence is CASSLPGLAGGETQYF. The CDR3 nucleotides are TGTGCCAGCAGCCTTCCGGGACTAGCGGGAGGAGAGACCCAGTACTTC.

The sample holds one count of this clone. The chain carries TRBV6-1 and TRBJ2-1, with TRBD1 matching over 7 bases. Germline V gene sequence: CDR1 MNHNS, CDR2 SASEGT. The CDR3 is made up of 15 amino acids. Trimming removed 7 bases from V and 9 bases from J; junction bases left unmatched: 15. CDR3 residues: CASTPPGQLFTEQFF. The CDR3 DNA reads as TGTGCCAGCACTCCACCGGGACAGCTTTTCACTGAGCAGTTCTTC.

About this clone itself: The identical CDR3 is also encoded by other nucleotide sequences in the sample. V and J are TRBV25-1 and TRBJ1-5; TRBD1 matches at 8 bases. The CDR3 is 16 amino acids. The J segment lost 2 bases and the V segment lost 6 bases, leaving 9 bases of the junction unmatched. Germline loops: CDR1 MGHDK, CDR2 SYGVNS. The CDR3 DNA reads as TGTGCCAGCAGCGGAACCGGGACAGGTGGCAATCAGCCCCAGCATTTT. This sequence encodes CASSGTGTGGNQPQHF. Using reference TRBV25-1 and TRBJ1-5 for the parts outside the CDR3, the full variable domain is EADIYQTPRYLVIGTGKKITLECSQTMGHDKMYWYQQDPGMELHLIHYSYGVNSTEKGDLSSESTVSRIRTEHFPLTLESARPSHTSQYLCASSGTGTGGNQPQHFGDGTRLSIL.

The genes are TRBV6-5 and TRBJ2-7; 13 positions agree with TRBD2. Germline V gene data show CDR1 as MNHEY and CDR2 as SVGAGI. The J segment lost 6 bases and the V segment lost 0 bases, leaving 5 bases of the junction unmatched. The CDR3 is 16 amino acids. The CDR3 is CASSYSRTSGSAEQYF. Here the CDR3 DNA reads TGTGCCAGCAGTTACTCGCGGACTAGCGGGAGTGCCGAGCAGTACTTC.

J is TRBJ2-1 and V is TRBV25-1, with D possibly matching TRBD2 (7 bases). Trimming took off 6 bases at V and 7 bases at J, with 13 bases between the two ends. Germline CDR1 MGHDK, CDR2 SYGVNS. CDR3 length equals 13 residues. Here the CDR3 DNA reads TGTGCCAGCAGGCCGGGGAGGGGGAATGAGCAGTTCTTC. Translating gives CASRPGRGNEQFF.

This rearrangement joins TRBV7-2 to TRBJ1-2; D remains ambiguous. Germline loops: CDR1 SGHTA, CDR2 FQGNSA. The V end was cut by 1 base, the J end by 4 bases, with 4 bases between. This CDR3 has 12 residues. DNA of the CDR3: TGTGCCAGCAGCTTAGAGGGCTATGGCTACACCTTC. Its protein is CASSLEGYGYTF.

The chain carries TRBV5-4 and TRBJ2-7; D ambiguous. V lost 2 bases and J lost 0, with 6 bases in between. The CDR3 covers 13 residues. The germline V gene has CDR1 SGHNT and CDR2 YYREEE (reference sequence). CDR3 sequence: CASSFADSYEQYF. DNA of the CDR3: TGTGCCAGCAGCTTTGCGGACTCCTACGAGCAGTACTTC.

The rearrangement links TRBV28 to TRBJ2-1; D is uncertain. The CDR3 contains 14 residues. Trimming cost V 3 bases and J 3 bases, with 9 bases left between them. Per germline, CDR1 MDHEN and CDR2 SYDVKM. The CDR3 DNA sequence: TGTGCCAGCAGTTTGCCGGATTTCTACAATGAGCAGTTCTTC. Translation: CASSLPDFYNEQFF.

The V and J genes are TRBV4-1 and TRBJ2-3; D is uncertain. Germline loops: CDR1 MGHRA, CDR2 YSYEKL. The V end lost 5 bases, the J end lost 4 bases, and 7 bases lay between the germline ends. This CDR3 region has 12 residues. DNA of the CDR3: TGCGCCAGCAGCTTCCCTTCAGATACGCAGTATTTT. This codes for CASSFPSDTQYF.

This clone was detected only once. The chain links TRBV27 to TRBJ2-1; 7 nucleotides match TRBD2. Germline V gene data show CDR1 as MNHEY and CDR2 as SMNVEV (reference sequence). The CDR3 is 17 residues long. The trim removed 0 bases at V and 5 bases at J, leaving 10 bases unmatched. CDR3 region: CASSLSPGGSDHNEQFF. The CDR3, as DNA: TGTGCCAGCAGTTTATCCCCCGGGGGGTCAGATCACAATGAGCAGTTCTTC.

This clone was recorded only once. The chain couples TRBV5-5 to TRBJ2-1, with unresolved D. Germline lookup yields CDR1 SGHKS and CDR2 YYEKEE (reference sequence). Between the trimmed V and J ends, which lost 2 bases and 7 bases, there was a span of 7 bases. The CDR3 is 12 residues long. CDR3 coding DNA: TGTGCCAGCAGCTTATTACTAAATGAGCAGTTCTTC. This encodes CASSLLLNEQFF.

This chain uses TRBV7-8 with TRBJ2-4, with D perhaps matching TRBD2 (5 bases). This CDR3 spans 12 amino acids. CDR1 and CDR2 from the germline V gene are SGHVS and FQNEAQ. The CDR3 region has the DNA TGTTCTTGCCTTAGCGACAAAAACATTCAGTACTTC. Its translation: CSCLSDKNIQYF.

The J gene is TRBJ2-5, the V gene TRBV4-3, with TRBD2 matching over 16 bases. This CDR3 is built from 17 residues. Germline V gene sequence: CDR1 LGHNA, CDR2 YSLEER. The V segment lost 11 bases and the J segment 4 bases; nucleotides outside the gene matches: 13. Written as DNA, the CDR3 is TGCGCCTCGAGCCGGGGACTAGCGGGAGGGCAGGGAGAGACCCAGTACTTC. Translating gives CASSRGLAGGQGETQYF.

This clone was counted a single time. The chain combines TRBV4-3 with TRBJ2-1; a possible D gene is TRBD2 (6 bases). This CDR3 has 16 residues. The germline V and J ends were trimmed by 0 bases and 8 bases, with 17 bases remaining between them. Germline V gene data show CDR1 as LGHNA and CDR2 as YSLEER. The CDR3 region is CASSQERPGLSDEQFF. The CDR3 DNA reads as TGCGCCAGCAGCCAAGAACGTCCGGGACTGAGCGATGAGCAGTTCTTC.

V is TRBV28 and J is TRBJ1-1, with 11 bases that match TRBD1. V lost 7 bases to trimming and J lost 6 bases; unmatched junction nucleotides: 13. There are 16 residues in the CDR3. Germline V gene data show CDR1 as MDHEN and CDR2 as SYDVKM. The CDR3 region has the DNA TGTGCCAGCACCTTAGGGGGGACAGGGGGGTTCTCTGAAGCTTTCTTT. It yields the protein CASTLGGTGGFSEAFF.

In this sample, this clone turned up once. The chain carries TRBV27 and TRBJ2-6; 11 bases match TRBD1. The CDR3 extends over 21 amino acids. V lost 5 bases and J lost 0; bases outside the gene matches: 15. Germline-derived CDR1 and CDR2 are MNHEY and SMNVEV (reference sequence). The CDR3 DNA is TGTGCCAGCAGTACAAGGACAGGGGGCAAAACTCCTCTCTCTGGGGCCAACGTCCTGACTTTC. As protein: CASSTRTGGKTPLSGANVLTF.